The following is a T cell receptor (beta chain) sequence with its context. This entry is derived from a study of cytomegalovirus exposure and HLA in healthy donors. Primers included in the PCR were 60 Vbeta and 13 Jbeta primers. Generated by immunoSEQ multiplex PCR, the TCRdb table keeps only in-frame clones and is missing some. There are 100,000 to 150,000 clones in the sample; roughly 8.3% occur only once, and 5% to 7% lies in the top ten. The TCR sequence derives from a man aged 40-49 years in good health and CMV-seronegative. Sequenced: PBMCs.

The CDR3 loop is CASSPTGGNYGYTF. As DNA, the CDR3 is TGTGCCAGCTCACCGACAGGGGGTAACTATGGCTACACCTTC. V is TRBV18 and J is TRBJ1-2, with 9 bases fitting TRBD1. Germline loops: CDR1 KGHSH, CDR2 LQKENI. Trimming at V came to 3 bases and at J to 1 base, leaving 0 bases not matched to a gene. The CDR3 is 14 residues long. Together with reference TRBV18 and TRBJ1-2, the CDR3 gives the full variable domain: NAGVMQNPRHLVRRRGQEARLRCSPMKGHSHVYWYRQLPEEGLKFMVYLQKENIIDESGMPKERFSAEFPKEGPSILRIQQVVRGDSAAYFCASSPTGGNYGYTFGSGTRLTVV.